This TCR beta chain is from a study of blood T cell repertoires in COVID-19. Germline values: CDR1 MNHEY, CDR2 SVGAGI. V was pared by 10 bases and J by 5 bases, with 21 bases between. The CDR3 sequence is 15 residues long. Produced via immunoSEQ multiplex PCR; TCRdb's table is partial and in-frame only. The data contain 52,000 or so clones, 85% to 90% of them singletons. The receptor's source is a human donor in a cohort sampled during active COVID-19. The V call is TRBV6-5, the J call TRBJ2-1; possibly TRBD2 for D (6 bases). Sequenced: peripheral blood. CDR3 bases: TGTGCCACCCCACCCGGGAGAGAAGGGGACAATGAGCAGTTCTTC. Translated: CATPPGREGDNEQFF.